This T cell receptor (beta chain) came from a study of post-analysis software for immune sequencing data. V dropped 1 base and J dropped 10 bases, with 16 bases sitting between them. The CDR3 has 14 residues. Germline CDR1 reads SGHAT; CDR2 reads FQNNGV. On this clonotype: Antigen: not known.

Incorporated into the TCR beta cDNA libraries were unique molecular identifiers, which served to reduce PCR and sequencing biases. TCRdb re-called the PCR reads with MiXCR, one entry per CDR3 protein. The data contain a few hundred thousand distinct CDR3 sequences, 36% of them singletons. Study-wide points: Patients carried a few TRBV segments more frequently than controls did, and TRBV5-6, TRBV5-1 and TRBV20-1 were among them. By F measure, strong co-clustering occurred among samples prepared in the same batch.

V is TRBV11-2 and J is TRBJ1-1; D is ambiguous. The TCR comes from a girl aged 5 to 17 with multiple sclerosis. The specimen sequenced was blood. The DNA of the CDR3 is TGTGCCAGCAGCTTAGCCCCTCAGAATCGTGGAGCTTTCTTT. Translation: CASSLAPQNRGAFF. Full variable domain (missing parts from reference TRBV11-2 and TRBJ1-1): EAGVAQSPRYKIIEKRQSVAFWCNPISGHATLYWYQQILGQGPKLLIQFQNNGVVDDSQLPKDRFSAERLKGVDSTLKIQPAKLEDSAVYLCASSLAPQNRGAFFGQGTRLTVV.